This T cell receptor beta chain was captured by sequencing in a study of T cell repertoires in ileal Crohn's disease. Overall study: Thiopurines (about twelve) or anti-TNF agents (more than 17) were given postoperatively to about half.

Stated time point: neoterminal ileum biopsy at postoperative endoscopy, about 6 months after surgery. General study points: All patients with clonality above 26.8% had endoscopic recurrence.

Clones were read by immunoSEQ multiplex PCR, and TCRdb kept only the in-frame ones, dropping some. The sample contains about 11,000 clones, 79% of which appear only once. Points on this clone: No antigen is known for it.

The germline gives CDR1 MGHRA, CDR2 YSYEKL. V lost 2 bases to trimming and J lost 4 bases, with 17 bases between them. This CDR3 is 16 amino acids long. This TCR derives from an adult with Crohn's disease. The chain couples TRBV4-1 to TRBJ1-1; possible D gene TRBD1, 5 bases. Sequencing input: ileal tissue. The CDR3 DNA reads as TGCGCCAGCAGCCAATTCCGGGGGGTAGGAGGCACTGAAGCTTTCTTT. Protein: CASSQFRGVGGTEAFF.